This T cell receptor (beta chain) appears in the sequencing data of a study of blood T cell repertoires in COVID-19. Original handling: Estimation of nucleated cell counts was performed using reference gene primer amplification. Some clones are missing from TCRdb's copy, which holds only in-frame ones; the method was immunoSEQ multiplex PCR. V, J and clone size were drawn from that table, and D and trimming were deduced from the DNA. This table has roughly 81,000 clones, over 75% appearing once. Losses at the gene ends were 6 bases for V and 7 bases for J; bases not matched to a gene: 7. From germline, CDR1 is SGHTA and CDR2 FQGNSA. The CDR3 spans 13 residues.

The TCR comes from an elderly woman with COVID-19, enrolled during active disease. The V and J genes are TRBV7-2 and TRBJ2-5; 8 bases agree with TRBD2. Sequencing was carried out using peripheral blood. CDR3 DNA: TGTGCCAGCAGTCTAGACGGGGGGGTGACCCAGTACTTC. It is translated as CASSLDGGVTQYF.